A selection of T cell receptor beta chains follows, all from one sample in a study of identical twins. TCRdb independently ran MiXCR on the 5' RACE reads; one entry per CDR3 protein. The sample holds around 960,000 distinct CDR3 sequences; 9% to 15% are singletons and the top ten take roughly 1.5%. These same records also appear under a second study, on yellow fever vaccine responses in identical twins.

The sequenced material came from PBMCs. All receptors derive from a woman under 30 in good health. The CDR3 runs from the conserved cysteine through the conserved F or W. A D gene is named only where the DNA matches it firmly. Size is stated for part of the rows, as once, few or many counts, or as a class when the clone is expanded.

J	V	size	D	length	CDR3	DNA
TRBJ2-2	TRBV11-1	.	TRBD1	17	CASSTLPGTGESGELFF	TGTGCCAGCAGCACACTGCCCGGGACAGGGGAGAGCGGGGAGCTGTTTTTT
TRBJ2-1	TRBV5-4	.	.	15	CASSRGQSTYNEQFF	TGTGCCAGCAGCCGAGGACAGTCAACCTACAATGAGCAGTTCTTC
TRBJ2-1	TRBV5-1	few	TRBD2	14	CASTWRAGDGEQFF	TGCGCCAGCACCTGGAGGGCGGGGGACGGTGAGCAGTTCTTC
TRBJ2-2	TRBV25-1	few	.	13	CASSGPGTGELFF	TGTGCCAGCAGTGGCCCGGGCACCGGGGAGCTGTTTTTT
TRBJ1-4	TRBV5-1	few	.	14	CASSSDRPNEKLFF	TGCGCCAGCAGCTCCGACAGGCCTAATGAAAAACTGTTTTTT
TRBJ2-5	TRBV14	.	.	15	CASSPGLLNWETQYF	TGTGCCAGCAGCCCGGGACTTTTGAATTGGGAGACCCAGTACTTC
TRBJ2-1	TRBV4-1	few	.	16	CASSQGDDPFNNEQFF	TGCGCCAGCAGCCAAGGGGACGACCCCTTTAACAATGAGCAGTTCTTC
TRBJ2-2	TRBV24-1	.	TRBD1	17	CATSDLGTGGNTGELFF	TGTGCCACCAGTGATTTAGGGACAGGGGGGAACACCGGGGAGCTGTTTTTT
TRBJ2-5	TRBV9	.	TRBD2	16	CASKPKGGGARETQYF	TGTGCCAGCAAACCGAAAGGCGGGGGGGCCCGGGAGACCCAGTACTTC
TRBJ1-5	TRBV20-1	.	.	15	CSARQQGISNQPQHF	TGCAGTGCTAGACAACAGGGAATTAGCAATCAGCCCCAGCATTTT
TRBJ1-2	TRBV6-5	many	.	16	CASSYADRTATYGYTF	TGTGCCAGCAGTTACGCCGACCGGACAGCGACCTATGGCTACACCTTC
TRBJ2-7	TRBV7-8	.	.	14	CASSFRQGPYEQYF	TGTGCCAGCAGCTTTCGCCAGGGACCCTACGAGCAGTACTTC
TRBJ1-1	TRBV18	few	.	14	CASSPPSRNTEAFF	TGTGCCAGCTCCCCACCATCTAGGAACACTGAAGCTTTCTTT
TRBJ2-6	TRBV7-9	.	.	15	CASAGRGSGANVLTF	TGTGCCAGTGCTGGTCGGGGGTCTGGGGCCAACGTCCTGACTTTC
TRBJ2-5	TRBV20-1	few	.	14	CSAVTPLYQETQYF	TGCAGTGCCGTGACCCCTTTGTACCAAGAGACCCAGTACTTC
TRBJ2-4	TRBV5-6	.	.	14	CASTDFRQRNIQYF	TGTGCCAGCACCGACTTCAGGCAGCGAAACATTCAGTACTTC
TRBJ1-1	TRBV2	many	.	13	CASTSGVNTEAFF	TGTGCCAGCACATCGGGTGTGAACACTGAAGCTTTCTTT
TRBJ2-7	TRBV28	few	.	15	CASVGGTISSYEQYF	TGTGCCAGCGTAGGCGGGACGATAAGCTCCTACGAGCAGTACTTC
TRBJ2-1	TRBV7-6	.	TRBD1	17	CASSLGRQGIAYNEQFF	TGTGCCAGCAGCTTAGGGCGACAGGGGATAGCCTACAATGAGCAGTTCTTC
TRBJ1-6	TRBV4-1	few	TRBD1	16	CASSQGQGGGNSPLHF	TGCGCCAGCAGCCAAGGACAGGGGGGTGGTAATTCACCCCTCCACTTT
TRBJ2-7	TRBV14	few	.	11	CASNQRGEQYF	TGTGCCAGCAACCAGAGGGGCGAGCAGTACTTC
TRBJ2-2	TRBV6-1	.	TRBD2	16	CASSEGPLAVSGELFF	TGTGCCAGCAGTGAAGGACCCCTAGCGGTTTCCGGGGAGCTGTTTTTT
TRBJ1-1	TRBV19	.	.	12	CASRVWGNEAFF	TGTGCCAGTAGAGTATGGGGAAATGAAGCTTTCTTT
TRBJ2-1	TRBV4-1	.	.	19	CASSQESLGEGGSYNEQFF	TGCGCCAGCAGCCAAGAATCCCTGGGAGAGGGGGGGTCCTACAATGAGCAGTTCTTC
TRBJ2-3	TRBV14	few	.	13	CASNRDLTDTQYF	TGTGCCAGCAACCGGGACCTCACAGATACGCAGTATTTT
TRBJ1-5	TRBV2	many	.	17	CASSEGPGINSNQPQHF	TGTGCCAGCAGTGAAGGACCGGGGATTAATAGCAATCAGCCCCAGCATTTT